The T cell receptor beta chain described here comes from a study of blood T cell repertoires in COVID-19. On the study more broadly: COVID-19 samples from acute and convalescent phases originated in the United States, Italy and Spain.

Germline CDR1 reads SGHNT; CDR2 reads YENEEA. Trimming cost V 0 bases and J 5 bases, with 13 bases left between them. The CDR3 is 16 amino acids. Authors' analysis steps: Estimates of nucleated cell counts were drawn from the amplification of reference gene primers. Produced via immunoSEQ multiplex PCR; TCRdb's table is partial and in-frame only. V, J and clone size derive from that table, while D and trimming were established from the DNA sequence. The sample holds more than 110,000 clones, 80% to 85% seen once. Sequencing used peripheral blood. The source of this sequence is a human donor in a cohort sampled during active COVID-19. The chain uses TRBV11-3 and TRBJ2-2; tentatively, D is TRBD1 (6 bases). The CDR3: CASSLDSTGRTGELFF. Written as DNA, the CDR3 is TGTGCCAGCAGCTTAGATTCTACAGGGCGAACCGGGGAGCTGTTTTTT.